Here is one T cell receptor beta chain with its context. Its antigen is currently unknown. The data stem from a study of T cells in localized non-small cell lung cancer. General study results and limits: Appearances in adjacent lung were noted for a median about 60 of the top 100 tumor clones. Heterogeneity remains possible, as sequencing covered one tumor region only. Measurement of T cell clonality placed uninvolved adjacent lung highest, above the level in tumor.

The data were produced by immunoSEQ multiplex PCR, yet TCRdb's version contains in-frame clones alone and is incomplete. The sample consists of 50,000 to 65,000 clones, 80% to 90% of them appearing once. Germline values: CDR1 MGHRA, CDR2 YSYEKL. V lost 1 base to trimming and J lost 2 bases, with 13 bases between them. This CDR3 contains 16 residues. Material: PBMCs, obtained before any cancer treatment. This chain links TRBV4-1 with TRBJ2-3; no clear D gene. The TCR originated in a man aged 35 to 70 with stage II lung adenocarcinoma. The CDR3 coding sequence is TGCGCCAGCAGCCAAGTGGGCAGGACCCCCACAGATACGCAGTATTTT. It yields the protein CASSQVGRTPTDTQYF.